These 18 T cell receptor beta chains were all obtained from the same sample, sequenced in a study of shared clonotypes between healthy human individuals. TCRdb's table, derived via immunoSEQ multiplex PCR, lists solely in-frame clones and lacks some. The sample lists fewer than 1.8 million clones; around 98.5% were seen once. Sequencing was done on a sample of naive CD4+ T cells sorted from blood. The subset: CD45RA+ positively selected. These receptors were collected from a man aged 30 to 45 in good health.

This rearrangement joins TRBV28 to TRBJ2-1; D possibly corresponds to TRBD2 (5 bases). CDR3 length equals 19 residues. The V end lost 7 bases, the J end lost 6 bases, and 31 bases lay between the germline ends. Germline V CDR1 and CDR2: MDHEN, SYDVKM. The CDR3 sequence is CASIPHHPGPTTPSNEQFF. Written as DNA, the CDR3 is TGTGCCAGCATCCCCCATCACCCGGGTCCGACTACCCCCTCCAATGAGCAGTTCTTC.

The J gene is TRBJ1-5, the V gene TRBV6-1, with D hard to call. Germline CDR1 is MNHNS and CDR2 is SASEGT. CDR3 length: 13 amino acids. Trimming left V 7 bases short and J 6 bases short, with 13 bases between. The DNA of the CDR3 is TGTGCCAGCAACCTAGGGAAATTTCAGCCCCAGCATTTT. It translates to CASNLGKFQPQHF.

The gene calls are TRBV7-3 and TRBJ2-1; no definite D call. The germline gives CDR1 SGHTA, CDR2 FQGTGA. V lost 4 bases and J 8 bases, leaving 9 bases between the germline ends. CDR3 length equals 12 residues. CDR3 bases: TGTGCCAGCAGCTCATTAAAATATGAGCAGTTCTTC. It translates to CASSSLKYEQFF.

The chain carries TRBV30 and TRBJ2-1, with TRBD2 identical over 7 bases. V lost 6 bases to trimming and J lost 0 bases; unmatched junction nucleotides: 11. Germline V gene lookup returns CDR1 GTSNPN and CDR2 SVGIG (reference sequence). CDR3 length: 16 amino acids. As DNA, the CDR3 is TGTGCCTGTACTAGGTTCGGGGGGAGCTCCTACAATGAGCAGTTCTTC. It translates to CACTRFGGSSYNEQFF.

The chain carries TRBV2 and TRBJ1-5, with 7 bases lining up with TRBD1. The V gene's germline CDR1 is SNHLY and CDR2 FYNNEI. The V segment lost 9 bases and the J segment 3 bases; nucleotides outside the gene matches: 5. The length of the CDR3 is 13 residues. DNA of the CDR3: TGTGCCAGAGGGAGGGGGCCCAATCAGCCCCAGCATTTT. This sequence encodes CARGRGPNQPQHF.

The chain couples TRBV30 to TRBJ1-2; 7 bases agree with TRBD1. This CDR3 region has 13 residues. Germline loops: CDR1 GTSNPN, CDR2 SVGIG (reference sequence). V shed 3 bases, J shed 8 bases, and the junction held 9 bases outside the gene matches. The CDR3 sequence is CAWSALGQAGYTF. As DNA, the CDR3 is TGTGCCTGGAGCGCCCTTGGACAGGCAGGCTACACCTTC.

This rearrangement joins TRBV25-1 to TRBJ2-3; no definite D call. Germline-derived CDR1 and CDR2 are MGHDK and SYGVNS. The CDR3 contains 14 residues. Trimming removed 4 bases from V and 8 bases from J, with 16 bases in between. The CDR3 spells CASSAKAFFGTQYF. The CDR3 bases are TGTGCCAGCAGTGCGAAGGCCTTTTTCGGTACGCAGTATTTT.

This clone was observed once. The chain couples TRBV21-1 to TRBJ2-1. TRBV21-1 is a known pseudogene. The length of the CDR3 is 14 residues. The CDR3 nucleotides read TGTGCCAGCAGTCTACGGGCCTGGCTCTATGAGCAGTTCTTC. This translates into CASSLRAWLYEQFF.

CDR3 sequence reads: CASRPLAGAPQYF. CDR3 bases: TGTGCCAGCAGACCACTAGCGGGAGCCCCGCAGTATTTT. J is TRBJ2-3 and V is TRBV28, with 11 bases aligning to TRBD2. This CDR3 is 13 amino acids long. The germline V gene encodes CDR1 MDHEN and CDR2 SYDVKM. J was trimmed by 10 bases and V by 6 bases; bases with no gene match: 6. The whole variable domain, remainder taken from reference TRBV28 and TRBJ2-3, is DVKVTQSSRYLVKRTGEKVFLECVQDMDHENMFWYRQDPGLGLRLIYFSYDVKMKEKGDIPEGYSVSREKKERFSLILESASTNQTSMYLCASRPLAGAPQYFGPGTRLTVL.

The chain carries TRBV6-4 and TRBJ2-1, with unresolved D. CDR1 is MRHNA, CDR2 SNTAGT, per germline. The CDR3 is 13 amino acids. Trimming removed 0 bases from V and 5 bases from J, with 5 bases in between. The CDR3 protein is CASSDSLDNEQFF. The CDR3 nucleotides are TGTGCCAGCAGTGACTCCTTGGACAATGAGCAGTTCTTC.

This clone was detected once. The chain is built from TRBV5-6 and TRBJ1-4, with 8 bases lining up with TRBD1. Per the germline V gene, CDR1 is SGHDT and CDR2 is YYEEEE. With V trimmed by 1 base and J by 6 bases, 5 bases remained unmatched. The CDR3 contains 15 residues. CDR3 bases: TGTGCCAGCAGCTTGAGAGAACAGGGGGATGAAAAACTGTTTTTT. Its translation: CASSLREQGDEKLFF. Full variable domain (outside the CDR3, taken from reference TRBV5-6 and TRBJ1-4): DAGVTQSPTHLIKTRGQQVTLRCSPKSGHDTVSWYQQALGQGPQFIFQYYEEEERQRGNFPDRFSGHQFPNYSSELNVNALLLGDSALYLCASSLREQGDEKLFFGSGTQLSVL.

The rearrangement joins TRBV5-4 to TRBJ2-5, with D unclear. The CDR3 has 13 amino acids. Germline V gene data show CDR1 as SGHNT and CDR2 as YYREEE (reference sequence). With 1 base removed from V and 0 bases from J, the gap between germline ends came to 4 bases. CDR3 nucleotides: TGTGCCAGCAGCTTGAAGGACCAAGAGACCCAGTACTTC. Translated, it gives CASSLKDQETQYF.

The V call is TRBV5-4, the J call TRBJ1-1, with 9 bases fitting TRBD1. This CDR3 comprises 15 residues. Germline CDR1 and CDR2: SGHNT and YYREEE (reference sequence). V dropped 3 bases and J dropped 2; count of bases not matched to a gene: 5. In DNA form, the CDR3 reads TGTGCCAGCAGCTCAGGGACAGGGCGCAACACTGAAGCTTTCTTT. Translation gives CASSSGTGRNTEAFF.

This clone showed up just once. The rearrangement links TRBV10-3 to TRBJ2-7, with TRBD1 identical over 8 bases. V shed 7 bases, J shed 2 bases, and the junction held 7 bases outside the gene matches. The CDR3 is 14 residues long. Germline CDR1 is ENHRY and CDR2 is SYGVKD. The CDR3 DNA reads as TGTGCCATCAACGACGGACAGGGTCCCTACGAGCAGTACTTC. The encoded protein is CAINDGQGPYEQYF.

This clone appeared a single time. V and J are TRBV28 and TRBJ2-1; the match to TRBD2 covers 13 bases. Germline V gene sequence: CDR1 MDHEN, CDR2 SYDVKM. J lost 6 bases, V lost 6 bases, and 5 bases had no gene match. This CDR3 spans 15 amino acids. CDR3 DNA sequence: TGTGCCAGCAGCCCGACTAGCGGGAGGATCAATGAGCAGTTCTTC. Protein: CASSPTSGRINEQFF.

This rearrangement joins TRBV6-6 to TRBJ2-7, with 10 bases fitting TRBD2. Per germline, CDR1 MNHNY and CDR2 SVGAGI (reference sequence). Germline trimming cut 6 bases from V and 1 base from J; bases unmatched to any gene: 6. The CDR3 spans 15 residues. This chain's CDR3 is CASSRLAGASYEQYF. The DNA for the CDR3 is TGTGCCAGCAGCCGTCTAGCGGGAGCGTCCTACGAGCAGTACTTC.

This chain uses TRBV28 with TRBJ2-1; TRBD2 matches 8 bases. CDR1 and CDR2 (germline): MDHEN, SYDVKM. Trimming removed 7 bases from V and 0 bases from J; junction bases left unmatched: 8. The CDR3 totals 16 residues. The DNA of the CDR3 is TGTGCCAGCACCTCCGGGGGGGCACTCTCCTACAATGAGCAGTTCTTC. As protein: CASTSGGALSYNEQFF.

The V and J genes are TRBV5-8 and TRBJ2-7; D may correspond to TRBD1 or TRBD2 (5 bases each). Between the trimmed V and J ends, which lost 5 bases and 6 bases, there was a span of 15 bases. Germline V CDR1 and CDR2: SGHTS, YDEGEE. The CDR3 runs 13 residues. CDR3 nucleotides: TGTGCCAGCAGTCGAAGTGGGGGACGCGAGCAGTACTTC. Translated, it gives CASSRSGGREQYF.